This TCR beta chain comes out of a study of beta chain features in type 1 diabetes. Overall study findings and caveats: Shorter templates might be favored by PCR, equally in patients and controls. Shortening of TCRB CDR3s, moderate but significant, appeared in all four CD4+ subsets of Type 1 diabetes patients. The naive, central memory and Treg TCRB repertoires of patients appeared to be more similar to one another than those of healthy donors.

This CDR3 has 13 residues. The V gene end was trimmed by 2 bases and the J gene end by 7 bases; junction bases not matched to a gene: 5. Germline loops: CDR1 MDHEN, CDR2 SYDVKM. Each of the CD4+ naive, central memory, regulatory and stem cell-like memory populations was sorted via CD45RO/CCR7/CD25/CD127/CD95/CD27. With respect to this clone: The target antigen is unknown.

Sequencing targeted expressed TCRB transcripts, as all isolated RNA had been reverse transcribed. Reads from naive, central memory and regulatory T cell samples averaged about 3.9 million. TCRdb's table, derived via immunoSEQ multiplex PCR, lists solely in-frame clones and lacks some. The data show some 350,000 clones, roughly 14% seen once. Sequencing was performed on naive CD4+ T cells from blood. This sequence joins TRBV28 and TRBJ2-7; 7 bases map to TRBD1. The TCR originated in a woman aged 18-30 years with type 1 diabetes. Here the CDR3 DNA reads TGTGCCAGCAGTTTAGGGACAGACAGGGAGCAGTACTTC. This gives the protein CASSLGTDREQYF.